The 27 T cell receptor beta chains reported below all come from one sample, sequenced in a study of cytomegalovirus exposure and HLA in healthy donors. Sequencing was performed with immunoSEQ multiplex PCR; in TCRdb, only in-frame clones are kept and a portion is missing. The table includes under 250,000 clones, 80% to 85% detected once. Sequencing was carried out using PBMCs. These receptors all stem from a woman younger than 45 in good health and CMV-seronegative.

V is TRBV28 and J is TRBJ1-1; TRBD1 matches 9 bases. CDR3 length: 16 residues. Germline CDR1 reads MDHEN; CDR2 reads SYDVKM. V trimming: 4 bases; J trimming: 5 bases; junction bases outside the gene matches: 11. The CDR3 spells CASSSLPGQGSTEAFF. Here the CDR3 DNA reads TGTGCCAGCAGTTCCCTACCGGGACAGGGAAGTACTGAAGCTTTCTTT. Filled out from reference TRBV28 and TRBJ1-1, the complete variable domain reads DVKVTQSSRYLVKRTGEKVFLECVQDMDHENMFWYRQDPGLGLRLIYFSYDVKMKEKGDIPEGYSVSREKKERFSLILESASTNQTSMYLCASSSLPGQGSTEAFFGQGTRLTVV.

This clone appeared a single time. The rearrangement joins TRBV5-6 to TRBJ1-2; 7 bases align to TRBD1. CDR1 SGHDT and CDR2 YYEEEE come from the germline V gene. V gave up 2 bases and J gave up 2 bases; unmatched junction bases: 6. The CDR3 has 15 residues. CDR3 region: CASSFVATGNYGYTF. The DNA of the CDR3 is TGTGCCAGCAGCTTTGTTGCGACAGGGAACTATGGCTACACCTTC.

The chain couples TRBV9 to TRBJ2-7; tentatively, D is TRBD1 (6 bases). Germline-derived CDR1 and CDR2 are SGDLS and YYNGEE. The CDR3 runs 14 residues. Trimming cost V 4 bases and J 2 bases, with 13 bases left between them. In nucleotides, the CDR3 is TGTGCCAGCAGCCCGGACAGCCCTCCCTACGAGCAGTACTTC. Translated: CASSPDSPPYEQYF.

This chain links TRBV6-5 with TRBJ1-2, with D hard to call. Germline values: CDR1 MNHEY, CDR2 SVGAGI. The CDR3 contains 15 residues. V lost 2 bases and J 4 bases, leaving 14 bases between the germline ends. The CDR3 sequence: CASSYDGAAIYGYTF. CDR3 sequence (DNA): TGTGCCAGCAGTTACGATGGAGCTGCGATCTATGGCTACACCTTC.

The rearrangement joins TRBV6-1 to TRBJ1-1, with 7 nucleotides matching TRBD1. J was trimmed by 0 bases and V by 8 bases; bases with no gene match: 9. The CDR3 spans 15 residues. Per the germline V gene, CDR1 is MNHNS and CDR2 is SASEGT. CDR3 residues: CASETGATMNTEAFF. The CDR3, as DNA: TGTGCCAGCGAAACAGGGGCTACGATGAACACTGAAGCTTTCTTT.

J is TRBJ2-5 and V is TRBV29-1; D is possibly TRBD2 (5 bases). The V and J ends lost 6 bases and 4 bases respectively, with 12 bases between them. Germline V gene lookup returns CDR1 SQVTM and CDR2 ANQGSEA. This CDR3 spans 12 amino acids. CDR3 coding DNA: TGCAGCGTCCGCAGCGGAGGAGAGACCCAGTACTTC. This codes for CSVRSGGETQYF.

This clone was recorded a few times. The chain combines TRBV7-3 with TRBJ1-1, with a tentative D call TRBD1 (6 bases). Germline V gene lookup returns CDR1 SGHTA and CDR2 FQGTGA. The CDR3 runs 17 residues. V lost 4 bases to trimming and J lost 7 bases, with 25 bases between them. CDR3 sequence: CASSSKGGVGLGLEAFF. In DNA form, the CDR3 reads TGTGCCAGCAGCTCTAAGGGGGGCGTAGGACTAGGCCTTGAAGCTTTCTTT.

This chain connects TRBV6-5 to TRBJ1-2; the D gene is possibly TRBD1 (5 bases). The CDR3 runs to 14 residues. V lost 6 bases to trimming and J lost 4 bases, with 15 bases between them. Germline CDR1 and CDR2: MNHEY and SVGAGI. The CDR3 DNA reads TGTGCCAGCAGGAGGGACTCGACGGGCTATGGCTACACCTTC. This codes for CASRRDSTGYGYTF.

The chain carries TRBV6-5 and TRBJ1-5; no clear D gene. Germline V lookup: CDR1 MNHEY, CDR2 SVGAGI. The V and J ends lost 2 bases and 0 bases respectively, with 8 bases between them. CDR3 size: 15 residues. The CDR3 here is CASSYSRDSNQPQHF. The CDR3 nucleotides are TGTGCCAGCAGTTACAGCCGAGATAGCAATCAGCCCCAGCATTTT.

This clone was recorded once. This chain connects TRBV4-1 to TRBJ1-1; maybe TRBD1 (5 bases). The CDR3 covers 17 residues. Trimming took off 1 base at V and 1 base at J, with 16 bases between the two ends. Germline CDR1 is MGHRA and CDR2 is YSYEKL. CDR3 region: CASSQVVSSGGNTEAFF. Here the CDR3 DNA reads TGCGCCAGCAGCCAAGTTGTTTCAAGCGGGGGGAACACTGAAGCTTTCTTT.

The genes are TRBV7-9 and TRBJ2-1; TRBD2 might be the D (5 bases). The CDR3 spans 15 residues. CDR1 SEHNR and CDR2 FQNEAQ come from the germline V gene (reference sequence). The V end was cut by 5 bases, the J end by 10 bases, with 21 bases between. This CDR3 reads CASSPVDYLTREQFF. The CDR3, as DNA: TGTGCCAGCAGCCCCGTCGACTACCTGACCAGAGAGCAGTTCTTC.

The CDR3 here is CASSPPVGQAVYEQYF. In DNA, the CDR3 is TGTGCCAGCTCACCACCGGTGGGACAGGCTGTCTACGAGCAGTACTTC. The chain joins TRBV18 to TRBJ2-7; 8 nucleotides match TRBD1. Germline CDR1 reads KGHSH; CDR2 reads LQKENI. V lost 0 bases and J lost 3; bases outside the gene matches: 7. The CDR3 consists of 16 residues.

The CDR3 bases are TGTGCCAGCAGCCAAGGGGGACAGGGGGGTAATGAAAAACTGTTTTTT. Protein sequence: CASSQGGQGGNEKLFF. The V call is TRBV4-2, the J call TRBJ1-4, with 11 positions matching TRBD1. The CDR3 has 16 amino acids. Germline V gives CDR1 LGHNA, CDR2 YNFKEQ. The V segment lost 1 base and the J segment 4 bases; nucleotides outside the gene matches: 2.

This clone showed up just once. V usage is TRBV6-1 and J usage is TRBJ2-7; maybe TRBD1 (6 bases). The CDR3 totals 12 residues. Trimming took 5 bases from V and 6 from J, leaving 11 bases between them. CDR1 and CDR2 (germline): MNHNS, SASEGT. The chain's CDR3 is CASSYPGVEQYF. CDR3 sequence (DNA): TGTGCCAGCAGTTATCCAGGGGTCGAGCAGTACTTC.

V gene TRBV19 combines with J gene TRBJ2-2, with TRBD2 identical over 7 bases. Germline CDR1 and CDR2: LNHDA and SQIVND (reference sequence). This CDR3 has 15 residues. With 10 bases clipped from V and 0 bases from J, the junction kept 8 bases outside the gene matches. Here the CDR3 reads CATSRGDANTGELFF. The CDR3 region has the DNA TGTGCCACCTCCCGGGGGGACGCGAACACCGGGGAGCTGTTTTTT.

The rearrangement joins TRBV27 to TRBJ1-5, with 7 positions matching TRBD1. CDR1 MNHEY and CDR2 SMNVEV come from the germline V gene (reference sequence). The CDR3 length is 14 residues. Trimming at V came to 2 bases and at J to 6 bases, leaving 4 bases not matched to a gene. CDR3 region: CASSLKGAGQPQHF. CDR3 coding DNA: TGTGCCAGCAGTTTAAAGGGGGCAGGTCAGCCCCAGCATTTT.

Comments on this clone: Other DNA sequences in this specimen translate into the identical CDR3. In DNA, the CDR3 is TGCGCCAGCAGCCCCGGGACAGGGTACAATGAGCAGTTCTTC. Its protein product is CASSPGTGYNEQFF. This chain joins TRBV5-1 and TRBJ2-1, with TRBD1 matching over 9 bases. The trim removed 4 bases at V and 4 bases at J, leaving 3 bases unmatched. Germline-derived CDR1 and CDR2 are SGHRS and YFSETQ. The CDR3 spans 14 residues. Full variable domain (missing parts from reference TRBV5-1 and TRBJ2-1): KAGVTQTPRYLIKTRGQQVTLSCSPISGHRSVSWYQQTPGQGLQFLFEYFSETQRNKGNFPGRFSGRQFSNSRSEMNVSTLELGDSALYLCASSPGTGYNEQFFGPGTRLTVL.

This clone appeared a few times. V gene TRBV5-4 combines with J gene TRBJ1-4; no definite D call. The CDR3 spans 14 residues. The germline V gene has CDR1 SGHNT and CDR2 YYREEE (reference sequence). The V gene lost 4 bases and the J gene lost 0 bases, with 7 bases spanning the gap. The DNA of the CDR3 is TGTGCCAGCAGCCTCAGTGCAACTAATGAAAAACTGTTTTTT. Its translation is CASSLSATNEKLFF.

The chain recombines TRBV30 with TRBJ2-6, with 8 nucleotides matching TRBD1. Germline-derived CDR1 and CDR2 are GTSNPN and SVGIG (reference sequence). The CDR3 runs to 17 residues. J was trimmed by 2 bases and V by 5 bases; bases with no gene match: 11. CDR3 DNA sequence: TGTGCCTGGCACCGAAGGACAGGGAGGACTGGGGCCAACGTCCTGACTTTC. Translating gives CAWHRRTGRTGANVLTF.

The V call is TRBV19, the J call TRBJ2-7, with 10 bases identical to TRBD1. Losses at the gene ends were 3 bases for V and 3 bases for J; bases not matched to a gene: 2. This CDR3 comprises 14 residues. In germline, CDR1 is LNHDA, CDR2 SQIVND (reference sequence). Here the CDR3 reads CASSIGTGVYEQYF. As DNA, the CDR3 is TGTGCCAGTAGTATCGGGACAGGGGTCTACGAGCAGTACTTC.

This clone was seen only a few times. The chain combines TRBV5-4 with TRBJ1-4; possible D gene TRBD1, 5 bases. Trimming shortened V by 0 bases and J by 12 bases, and 12 bases separated the two germline ends. The CDR3 is made up of 13 amino acids. Germline values: CDR1 SGHNT, CDR2 YYREEE (reference sequence). The CDR3 protein is CASSLDWGGELFF. In DNA, the CDR3 is TGTGCCAGCAGCTTGGATTGGGGGGGTGAACTGTTTTTT.

This clone was seen just once. DNA of the CDR3: TGTGCCAGCAGTTCGCACGGGAAAAACACCGGGGAGCTGTTTTTT. Protein sequence: CASSSHGKNTGELFF. The chain has TRBV6-6 and TRBJ2-2, with a tentative D call TRBD2 (5 bases). Trimming removed 4 bases from V and 2 bases from J, with 11 bases in between. The germline gives CDR1 MNHNY, CDR2 SVGAGI (reference sequence). CDR3 length equals 15 residues.

The genes are TRBV18 and TRBJ1-1, with 7 nucleotides matching TRBD1. CDR1 is KGHSH, CDR2 LQKENI, per germline. The trim removed 5 bases at V and 0 bases at J, leaving 6 bases unmatched. CDR3 size: 15 residues. This chain's CDR3 is CASSNRQGLNTEAFF. For the CDR3, the DNA is TGTGCCAGCTCAAACCGACAGGGTCTGAACACTGAAGCTTTCTTT.

The rearrangement uses TRBV27 and TRBJ2-2; tentatively, D is TRBD1 (5 bases). The CDR3 totals 14 residues. Germline CDR1 MNHEY, CDR2 SMNVEV (reference sequence). V lost 3 bases and J 4 bases, leaving 9 bases between the germline ends. The CDR3, as DNA: TGTGCCAGCAGTTTCTACCAGGGCACCGGGGAGCTGTTTTTT. Its protein product is CASSFYQGTGELFF.

V and J are TRBV4-2 and TRBJ1-5; tentatively, D is TRBD1 (6 bases). Germline assignment: CDR1 LGHNA and CDR2 YNFKEQ. This CDR3 region has 15 residues. Trimming took 1 base from V and 7 from J, leaving 14 bases between them. For the CDR3, the DNA is TGTGCCAGCAGCCAAGTCGCAGGGGCCTACCAGCCCCAGCATTTT. Its protein product is CASSQVAGAYQPQHF.

The chain carries TRBV5-8 and TRBJ2-7; D is possibly TRBD1 (5 bases). Deletions cut 3 bases from V and 0 bases from J, with 13 bases between. This CDR3 spans 15 amino acids. Germline loops: CDR1 SGHTS, CDR2 YDEGEE. CDR3 sequence: CASSSWAGSSYEQYF. Written as DNA, the CDR3 is TGTGCCAGCAGCTCTTGGGCAGGGTCCTCCTACGAGCAGTACTTC.

The V call is TRBV7-3, the J call TRBJ1-6; possible D gene TRBD1, 6 bases. Trimming removed 0 bases at V and 7 bases at J, with 13 bases between. This CDR3 spans 16 amino acids. In germline, CDR1 is SGHTA, CDR2 FQGTGA. The DNA for the CDR3 is TGTGCCAGCAGCTTAACGGGGGGGCTCTCCAATTCACCCCTCCACTTT. Its translation: CASSLTGGLSNSPLHF.